Included here is one TCR beta chain sequence, with context. This CDR3 comprises 18 residues. V dropped 6 bases and J dropped 6; count of bases not matched to a gene: 18. Germline V CDR1 and CDR2: SGHNT, YYREEE (reference sequence). The participants were between about 18 and 95 years old and came from 24 US areas. These data are taken from a study of blood T cell repertoires in COVID-19. Clones were read by immunoSEQ multiplex PCR, and TCRdb kept only the in-frame ones, dropping some. This sample has about 440,000 clones, with nearly 90% found just once. This TCR was sampled from a woman between 18 and 30 years old with acute COVID-19. The sequenced sample was PBMCs or T cells enriched from blood (not recorded which). The chain combines TRBV5-4 with TRBJ2-7, with 13 nucleotides matching TRBD2. The CDR3 nucleotides read TGTGCCAGCATCGATAGGGAGGGACTAGCGGGATCTGGCTCCGAGCAGTACTTC. Its protein product is CASIDREGLAGSGSEQYF.